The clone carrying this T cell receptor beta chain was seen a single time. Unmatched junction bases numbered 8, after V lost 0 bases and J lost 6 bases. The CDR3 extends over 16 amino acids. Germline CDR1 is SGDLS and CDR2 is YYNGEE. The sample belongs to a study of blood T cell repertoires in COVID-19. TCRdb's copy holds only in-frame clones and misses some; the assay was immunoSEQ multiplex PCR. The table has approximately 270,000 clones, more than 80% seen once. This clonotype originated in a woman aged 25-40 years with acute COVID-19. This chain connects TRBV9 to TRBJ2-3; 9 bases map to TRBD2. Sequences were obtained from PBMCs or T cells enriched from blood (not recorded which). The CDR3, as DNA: TGTGCCAGCAGCGTAGCGCGGGAGGGCCTATGGGATACGCAGTATTTT. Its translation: CASSVAREGLWDTQYF.